This T cell receptor beta chain was retrieved from a study of blood T cell repertoires in COVID-19. About the research overall: From the United States, Italy and Spain came samples of acute and convalescent COVID-19.

The table came from immunoSEQ multiplex PCR; TCRdb's copy has only in-frame clones and leaves some out. The table records a few hundred thousand clones, around 87% of them present only once. Germline lookup yields CDR1 MDHEN and CDR2 SYDVKM. V was pared by 7 bases and J by 6 bases, with 16 bases of the junction left unmatched. This CDR3 is 16 amino acids long. The rearrangement links TRBV28 to TRBJ2-7; 9 nucleotides align to TRBD1. The material sequenced was peripheral blood. The TCR sequence derives from a woman in her forties or fifties with COVID-19, enrolled during active disease. The CDR3 DNA reads TGTGCCAGCATTCCACCTTTCGGGACAGGGACTCGCGAGCAGTACTTC. Translated, it gives CASIPPFGTGTREQYF.